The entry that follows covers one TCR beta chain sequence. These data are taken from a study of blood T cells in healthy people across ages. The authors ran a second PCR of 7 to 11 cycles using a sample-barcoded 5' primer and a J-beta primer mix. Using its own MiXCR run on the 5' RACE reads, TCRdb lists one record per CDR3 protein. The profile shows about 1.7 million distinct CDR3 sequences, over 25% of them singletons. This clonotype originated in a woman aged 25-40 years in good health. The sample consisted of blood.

Written as DNA, the CDR3 is TGTGCCAGCAGCTTAACGGCTATCAAAGAGACCCAGTACTTC. This translates into CASSLTAIKETQYF. The rearrangement uses TRBV11-1 and TRBJ2-5, with D unclear. CDR3 length equals 14 residues. V shed 2 bases and J shed 3 bases, with 10 bases lying between them. Germline assignment: CDR1 SGHAT and CDR2 FQDESV (reference sequence).